This T cell receptor beta chain was sequenced in a study of response to subunit inactivated influenza vaccine. Whole-study findings and limits: Only a handful of new T cells, the authors suggested, are recruited with each seasonal influenza vaccination.

Trimming removed 5 bases from V and 6 bases from J, with 15 bases in between. Germline values: CDR1 SGHAT, CDR2 FQNNGV. The length of the CDR3 is 14 residues. TCRdb reprocessed the RT-PCR reads with MiXCR, giving one entry per CDR3 protein. The data show hundreds of thousands of distinct CDR3 sequences, with about 25% seen just once and about 1.9% held by the top ten. On this clonotype itself: Its specificity is unknown.

The source was CD4+ T cells sorted from PBMCs, collected 5 days after vaccination. The genes are TRBV11-2 and TRBJ2-3; D is unresolved. The origin of this receptor is a man aged 50-59 years who received an inactivated influenza vaccine. The CDR3 sequence is CASSLLGLADTQYF. In DNA, the CDR3 is TGTGCCAGCAGCCTCTTAGGATTGGCGGATACGCAGTATTTT.